The 22 T cell receptor beta chains listed next were all sequenced from one sample in a study of T cells in Graves' hyperthyroidism and ophthalmopathy. It was RNA transcripts that yielded the amplified TCR beta CDR3 regions. An initial round of RT-PCR targeting the TCR CDR3 relied on the HTBI primer set. MiXCR was run by TCRdb on the multiplex PCR reads, yielding one entry per CDR3 protein. The table shows a few hundred thousand distinct CDR3 sequences, with about 16% occurring only once. Material for sequencing was blood. These receptors were taken from a woman aged 30 to 39 with Graves' ophthalmopathy.

The chain links TRBV9 to TRBJ1-6; unclear D gene. This CDR3 has 14 amino acids. Trimming removed 5 bases from V and 7 bases from J, with 13 bases in between. CDR1 is SGDLS, CDR2 YYNGEE, per germline. The CDR3 bases are TGTGCCAGCAGATTCATCCCGGGAAATTCACCCCTCCACTTT. It encodes CASRFIPGNSPLHF.

The table lists this clonotype with a few counts. The V gene is TRBV7-9, the J gene TRBJ2-1; 7 bases match TRBD1. This CDR3 is built from 16 residues. The germline gives CDR1 SEHNR, CDR2 FQNEAQ (reference sequence). J gave up 8 bases and V 8 bases, and 18 bases lay outside the gene matches. The CDR3 here is CASSPRAQGDRDEQFF. The CDR3 region has the DNA TGTGCCAGCTCTCCCCGGGCGCAGGGGGATCGGGATGAGCAGTTCTTC.

The J gene is TRBJ1-1, the V gene TRBV7-9; TRBD1 matches at 8 bases. The junction had 6 bases not matched to a gene; V was cut back by 6 bases and J by 0 bases. The CDR3 has 15 residues. CDR1 and CDR2 from the germline V gene are SEHNR and FQNEAQ (reference sequence). CDR3 sequence (DNA): TGTGCCAGCAGTTACCGACAGGGGTTGAACACTGAAGCTTTCTTT. It encodes CASSYRQGLNTEAFF.

Points on this clonotype: This may be a read error, as it is one base from a much larger clone. The chain couples TRBV7-2 to TRBJ2-7, with D tentatively TRBD1 (9 bases). The length of the CDR3 is 15 residues. Germline V gene sequence: CDR1 SGHTA, CDR2 FQGNSA. In nucleotides, the CDR3 is TGTGCCAGCAACTTAGCGGGACAGGGACCCTACGAGCAGTACTTC. Translating gives CASNLAGQGPYEQYF. Together with reference TRBV7-2 and TRBJ2-7, the CDR3 gives the full variable domain: GAGVSQSPSNKVTEKGKDVELRCDPISGHTALYWYRQSLGQGLEFLIYFQGNSAPDKSGLPSDRFSAERTGGSVSTLTIQRTQQEDSAVYLCASNLAGQGPYEQYFGPGTRLTVT.

V gene TRBV6-1 combines with J gene TRBJ1-6; possibly TRBD1 for D (6 bases). Germline V CDR1 and CDR2: MNHNS, SASEGT. The CDR3 consists of 14 residues. V dropped 5 bases and J dropped 5 bases, with 10 bases sitting between them. Written as DNA, the CDR3 is TGTGCCAGCAGTATACAGGGAAATAATTCACCCCTCCACTTT. Translated: CASSIQGNNSPLHF.

This chain joins TRBV6-2 or TRBV6-3 and TRBJ2-6, with TRBD1 identical over 12 bases. The J segment lost 3 bases and the V segment lost 5 bases, leaving 8 bases of the junction unmatched. This CDR3 contains 18 residues. The germline V gene has CDR1 MNHEY and CDR2 SVGEGT. As DNA, the CDR3 is TGTGCCAGCAGTAAAGGGGACAGGGGGCCAGTTGGGGCCAACGTCCTGACTTTC. This translates into CASSKGDRGPVGANVLTF.

The V gene is TRBV7-2, the J gene TRBJ2-1; D ambiguous. The V end was cut by 0 bases, the J end by 4 bases, with 13 bases between. The V gene's germline CDR1 is SGHTA and CDR2 FQGNSA. The CDR3 sequence is 16 residues long. The CDR3 DNA follows: TGTGCCAGCAGCTTAGCCGGCCAGTTGGGATACAATGAGCAGTTCTTC. Translated: CASSLAGQLGYNEQFF.

This clonotype was counted ten times or more. The chain employs TRBV12-3 or TRBV12-4 and TRBJ2-7, with no clear D. V was pared by 2 bases and J by 2 bases, with 13 bases between. The CDR3 has 15 residues. The CDR3 DNA follows: TGTGCCAGCAGTTTATCGTGGGGATTTCCCTACGAGCAGTACTTC. The encoded protein is CASSLSWGFPYEQYF.

The chain joins TRBV19 to TRBJ2-3; possible D gene TRBD2, 5 bases. This CDR3 has 15 residues. In germline, CDR1 is LNHDA, CDR2 SQIVND (reference sequence). V was trimmed by 4 bases and J by 1 base, leaving 12 bases between them. The CDR3 reads CASSTPKEGTDTQYF. The CDR3 DNA is TGTGCCAGTAGTACCCCAAAGGAGGGCACAGATACGCAGTATTTT.

This clonotype was counted at least ten times. The chain combines TRBV5-1 with TRBJ2-7; TRBD2 might be the D (6 bases). V gave up 4 bases and J gave up 5 bases, with 16 bases separating them. Germline CDR1 reads SGHRS; CDR2 reads YFSETQ. This CDR3 has 14 residues. This CDR3 is CASSQQTGGDEQYF. DNA for the CDR3: TGCGCCAGCAGCCAACAAACCGGAGGGGACGAGCAGTACTTC.

This clonotype was observed a few times. The chain combines TRBV3-2 with TRBJ2-3. TRBV3-2 is shown as a pseudogene. The CDR3 sequence is 14 residues long. The CDR3: CASSLVGFADTQYF. In DNA form, the CDR3 reads TGTGCCAGCAGCCTCGTGGGTTTCGCAGATACGCAGTATTTT.

This clonotype has a count of ten or more. The chain employs TRBV20-1 and TRBJ1-1, with 7 bases aligning to TRBD1. CDR1 is DFQATT, CDR2 SNEGSKA, per germline (reference sequence). V lost 1 base to trimming and J lost 5 bases; unmatched junction nucleotides: 13. The CDR3 runs to 16 residues. The CDR3 sequence is CSARALLQGSWTEAFF. The CDR3 DNA reads TGCAGTGCTAGAGCCCTACTACAGGGGAGTTGGACTGAAGCTTTCTTT.

The chain employs TRBV7-2 and TRBJ2-5, with D tentatively TRBD1 (6 bases). Germline CDR1 SGHTA, CDR2 FQGNSA. The ends were cut back, 4 bases at V and 4 bases at J, with 10 bases in the middle. The CDR3 spans 13 residues. The CDR3 sequence is CASSSSGVETQYF. CDR3 sequence (DNA): TGTGCCAGCAGCTCTTCAGGGGTAGAGACCCAGTACTTC.

This clonotype was seen repeatedly, ten times or more. The CDR3 nucleotides read TGTGCCACCAGCAGTAAGCGGGAGGGCCTTCGCTACGAGCAGTACTTC. Its translation is CATSSKREGLRYEQYF. The V and J genes are TRBV15 and TRBJ2-7, with 10 nucleotides matching TRBD2. Looked up from germline, CDR1 is LNHNV and CDR2 is YYDKDF (reference sequence). With 3 bases clipped from V and 3 bases from J, the junction kept 8 bases outside the gene matches. The CDR3 sequence is 16 residues long.

This clonotype was detected only a few times. This chain connects TRBV28 to TRBJ2-6; D unclear. With 6 bases removed from V and 4 bases from J, the gap between germline ends came to 10 bases. Germline CDR1 reads MDHEN; CDR2 reads SYDVKM. The CDR3 is 14 amino acids. The CDR3 protein is CASSNWGGANVLTF. The CDR3 region has the DNA TGTGCCAGCAGCAACTGGGGAGGGGCCAACGTCCTGACTTTC.

This clonotype occurred many times. The chain employs TRBV20-1 and TRBJ1-2; D is undetermined. The V and J ends lost 4 bases and 3 bases respectively, with 6 bases between them. CDR3 length: 11 amino acids. Per the germline V gene, CDR1 is DFQATT and CDR2 is SNEGSKA (reference sequence). The CDR3 coding sequence is TGCAGTGCTAAAAACTACTATGGCTACACCTTC. Translated, it gives CSAKNYYGYTF.

The sample holds many counts of this clonotype. This rearrangement joins TRBV7-9 to TRBJ1-6, with D maybe TRBD1 (5 bases). Trimming cost V 2 bases and J 9 bases, with 8 bases left between them. This CDR3 region has 13 residues. Germline-derived CDR1 and CDR2 are SEHNR and FQNEAQ (reference sequence). The CDR3 is CASSLRGLSPLHF. CDR3 DNA: TGTGCCAGCAGCTTACGGGGCCTTTCACCCCTCCACTTT.

This rearrangement joins TRBV24-1 to TRBJ2-5, with D unresolved. CDR1 and CDR2 (germline): KGHDR, SFDVKD. Trimming stripped 3 bases from V and 3 bases from J, with 10 bases between. There are 14 residues in the CDR3. CDR3 amino acids: CATSDPTKEETQYF. Here the CDR3 DNA reads TGTGCCACCAGTGATCCAACCAAGGAAGAGACCCAGTACTTC.

This clonotype has at least ten counts. The chain combines TRBV28 with TRBJ1-5; D remains ambiguous. CDR3 length: 15 residues. V shed 6 bases and J shed 0 bases, with 12 bases lying between them. Germline CDR1 and CDR2: MDHEN and SYDVKM. CDR3: CASRPRSYSNQPQHF. The CDR3 bases are TGTGCCAGCAGACCAAGGTCTTATAGCAATCAGCCCCAGCATTTT.

To note about this clonotype: A much larger clone differs by one base, so this may be a read error. The gene calls are TRBV5-1 and TRBJ2-3, with D uncertain. Germline V lookup: CDR1 SGHRS, CDR2 YFSETQ. CDR3 length: 15 amino acids. Trimming left V 4 bases short and J 4 bases short, with 16 bases between. In DNA, the CDR3 is TGCGCCAGCAGCCCCCTCGGAGAAACGGCAGATACGCAGTATTTT. Translation gives CASSPLGETADTQYF.

This rearrangement joins TRBV9 to TRBJ1-2; weak D call: TRBD1 (6 bases). V was pared by 3 bases and J by 8 bases, with 11 bases between. Germline V gene sequence: CDR1 SGDLS, CDR2 YYNGEE. The CDR3 has 12 amino acids. The CDR3 nucleotides read TGTGCCAGCAGCGAGGAGGGGGAAGGCTACACCTTC. Translation: CASSEEGEGYTF.

There are a few counts of this clonotype. This chain links TRBV19 with TRBJ1-1, with D unclear. CDR3 length equals 14 residues. V was trimmed by 7 bases and J by 0 bases, leaving 12 bases between them. Germline CDR1 and CDR2: LNHDA and SQIVND (reference sequence). The CDR3 bases are TGTGCCAGTACCTTTGACGAGGTGAACACTGAAGCTTTCTTT. As protein: CASTFDEVNTEAFF.